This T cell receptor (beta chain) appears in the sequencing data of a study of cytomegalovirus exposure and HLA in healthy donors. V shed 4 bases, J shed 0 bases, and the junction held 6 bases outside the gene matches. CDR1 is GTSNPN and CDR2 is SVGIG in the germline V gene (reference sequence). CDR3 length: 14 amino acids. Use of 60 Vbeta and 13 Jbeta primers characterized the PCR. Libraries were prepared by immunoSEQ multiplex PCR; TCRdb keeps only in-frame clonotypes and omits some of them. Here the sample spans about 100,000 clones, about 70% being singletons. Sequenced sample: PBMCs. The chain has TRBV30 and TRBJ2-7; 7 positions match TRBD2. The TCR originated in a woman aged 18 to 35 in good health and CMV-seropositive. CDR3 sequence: CAWKGTMSSYEQYF. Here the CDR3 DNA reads TGTGCCTGGAAGGGGACTATGAGCTCCTACGAGCAGTACTTC.